Listed below are T cell receptor beta chains from one sample, sequenced in a study of shared clonotypes between healthy human individuals. TCRdb's copy holds only in-frame clones and misses some; the assay was immunoSEQ multiplex PCR. The repertoire includes about 680,000 clones, approximately 90% of them detected once, and 20% to 25% sits in the top ten. The sequenced sample was naive CD8+ T cells sorted from blood. The receptors come from a man aged 25 to 45 in good health. Both conserved end residues are part of each CDR3. Each record gives: D gene, V gene, CDR3 protein. A D gene is named only where the DNA matches it firmly.

d_call: .
v_call: TRBV20-1
cdr3_aa: CSASGAHEQYF

d_call: .
v_call: TRBV7-3
cdr3_aa: CASSPKTGGVETQYF

d_call: TRBD2
v_call: TRBV27
cdr3_aa: CASSLRLAGVAEQFF

d_call: .
v_call: TRBV6-1
cdr3_aa: CASRTYEQYF

d_call: TRBD2
v_call: TRBV27
cdr3_aa: CASSPNSGRGSYEQYF

d_call: .
v_call: TRBV20-1
cdr3_aa: CSADLNTEAFF

d_call: .
v_call: TRBV2
cdr3_aa: CASSDPGTGEQYF

d_call: .
v_call: TRBV13
cdr3_aa: CASSLWGQPGDNEQFF

d_call: .
v_call: TRBV5-6
cdr3_aa: CASSLWFSGTSTDTQYF

d_call: .
v_call: TRBV29-1
cdr3_aa: CSVEEYWNADTQYF

d_call: TRBD1
v_call: TRBV6-6
cdr3_aa: CASRGLGQGTYNEQFF

d_call: .
v_call: TRBV25-1
cdr3_aa: CASSPHRTNQETQYF

d_call: .
v_call: TRBV19
cdr3_aa: CASSILWAGQQFF

d_call: TRBD1
v_call: TRBV19
cdr3_aa: CASSMAGGRYEQYF

d_call: TRBD2
v_call: TRBV27
cdr3_aa: CASSSVAGGYYEQYF

d_call: .
v_call: TRBV10-3
cdr3_aa: CAISVQVGHEQYF